These T cell receptor beta chains were read from a single sample in a study of T cells after somatic rescue of genetic block. Data came from immunoSEQ multiplex PCR; TCRdb stores just in-frame clones and leaves some out. The sample consists of some 74,000 clones, under 95% of them appearing once. Sequences were obtained from peripheral blood mononuclear cells (PBMCs). These receptors were collected from a man aged 25-45 years. Each CDR3 is given with its conserved first and last residue. Fields, in order: CDR3 DNA, CDR3 protein, J gene, V gene, D gene, clone size, CDR3 length. D genes are given only for firm matches. Only part of the rows carry a size: once, few, many, or a class if the clone is expanded.

TGTGCCAGCAGCTTGGGCTGGAGAGGCGGCTACACCTTC CASSLGWRGGYTF TRBJ1-2 TRBV5-6 . . 13
TGTGCCTGGAGTGTAGTGGCCCCGAATGAAAAACTGTTTTTT CAWSVVAPNEKLFF TRBJ1-4 TRBV30 . . 14
TGTGCCAGCAGTGGGAGACAGACAGATACGCAGTATTTT CASSGRQTDTQYF TRBJ2-3 TRBV2 . . 13
TGTGCCATCAAGGGACAGGGGGCGGTTGACACTGAAGCTTTCTTT CAIKGQGAVDTEAFF TRBJ1-1 TRBV10-3 TRBD1 . 15
TGCGCCAGCAGCCAGGGGAGGACAGGGACTGGCTCCTACGAGCAGTACTTC CASSQGRTGTGSYEQYF TRBJ2-7 TRBV4-1 TRBD1 . 17
TGTGCCAGCAGCTTATTAGTGGGGGGTAGCGGGGGAGAGACCCAGTACTTC CASSLLVGGSGGETQYF TRBJ2-5 TRBV7-8 TRBD2 . 17
TGTGCCAGCCGGGACGGAACAGAGAGACACACAGATACGCAGTATTTT CASRDGTERHTDTQYF TRBJ2-3 TRBV7-8 . . 16
TGTGCCAGCAGCTTGGCCATTGGGGTAGGGAGGAGTGAGCAGTTCTTC CASSLAIGVGRSEQFF TRBJ2-1 TRBV5-5 . . 16
TGTGCCAGTAGTATAGGACAGGGAGTGAGAAAACTGTTTTTT CASSIGQGVRKLFF TRBJ1-4 TRBV19 TRBD1 . 14
TGTGCCAGCAGCCGCGGACAGGAGGGAGGCTACACCTTC CASSRGQEGGYTF TRBJ1-2 TRBV5-6 TRBD1 . 13
TGTGCCAGCAGTTACGGGACAGGGGCTGAAAAACTGTTTTTT CASSYGTGAEKLFF TRBJ1-4 TRBV6-6 TRBD1 . 14
TGTGCCAGCACCCACAATAGGGGTAGCAATCAGCCCCAGCATTTT CASTHNRGSNQPQHF TRBJ1-5 TRBV11-3 . . 15
TGTGCCAGCAGCGTAGGAGGTGGAGGGATGGAAGCTTTCTTT CASSVGGGGMEAFF TRBJ1-1 TRBV9 . few 14
TGTGCCAGCAGCCTCGACGGCGAGATCTACAATGAGCAGTTCTTC CASSLDGEIYNEQFF TRBJ2-1 TRBV11-2 . . 15
TGTGCCAGCCGGAGGGTTTTCATGAACACTGAAGCTTTCTTT CASRRVFMNTEAFF TRBJ1-1 TRBV21-1 . . 14
TGTGCCAGCAGTGCCGACAGGGTCTATTCACCCCTCCACTTT CASSADRVYSPLHF TRBJ1-6 TRBV2 TRBD1 . 14
TGTGCCAGCAGTTTATTAAGCGCCACAGATACGCAGTATTTT CASSLLSATDTQYF TRBJ2-3 TRBV27 . . 14
TGTGCCAGCAGGTCAGGGAGGAACACTGAAGCTTTCTTT CASRSGRNTEAFF TRBJ1-1 TRBV6-5 . . 13
TGTGCCAGCAGCTCAAAGCGGACCTCCCTCTATGGCTACACCTTC CASSSKRTSLYGYTF TRBJ1-2 TRBV11-1 . . 15
TGTGCCAGCAGTGGGGTGGGGGTCTCGGTCACCGGGGAGCTGTTTTTT CASSGVGVSVTGELFF TRBJ2-2 TRBV6-1 . . 16
TGTGCCAGCAGCTTAGTCGGAGCGGGAGATTACAATGAGCAGTTCTTC CASSLVGAGDYNEQFF TRBJ2-1 TRBV11-2 TRBD2 . 16
TGTGCCAGCAGAACCATAGCGGGGTCCGGGGAGCTGTTTTTT CASRTIAGSGELFF TRBJ2-2 TRBV27 TRBD2 . 14